This TCR beta chain was documented in a study of cytomegalovirus exposure and HLA in healthy donors. Broader study findings: Later on, a genetic analysis was performed. It linked a missense variant in DCLRE1C with V- and J-gene trimming of TCR beta.

PCR involved 60 Vbeta and 13 Jbeta primers. Authors' methods: Some 10 million of some 80 million unique TCR beta chains were shared, per a later count. Generated by immunoSEQ multiplex PCR, the TCRdb table keeps only in-frame clones and is missing some. V and J calls and clone size come straight from that table; D and trimming were deduced from the DNA. With 68,000 or so clones in the sample, the ten largest clones hold more than 15%. About this clone itself: What it binds is unknown.

Material: PBMCs. The sequence was collected from a boy aged 5-17 years in good health and CMV-seronegative.

CDR3 in amino acids: CASSGTGGWGQPQHF. CDR3 in DNA: TGTGCCAGTAGTGGGACAGGGGGCTGGGGTCAGCCCCAGCATTTT. V gene TRBV19 combines with J gene TRBJ1-5; 12 bases are a match to TRBD1. The CDR3 has 15 amino acids. V gave up 5 bases and J gave up 6 bases; unmatched junction bases: 5. Germline V gene data show CDR1 as LNHDA and CDR2 as SQIVND (reference sequence).